This TCR beta chain was sequenced in a study of cytomegalovirus exposure and HLA in healthy donors. Study summary: A prior study identified just under 120 million unique TCR beta sequences from about 179 million T cells. The study placed roughly four fifths of its approximately 430 genotyped donors in the Caucasian-associated ancestry cluster. The study, taken as a whole, reports: Data from an earlier analysis indicated that most TCR beta V segments were productive either about 87% or about 30% of the time.

Germline CDR1 reads LGHNA; CDR2 reads YNFKEQ. Trimming pared 0 bases from V and 4 bases from J, leaving 13 bases between. The CDR3 consists of 15 residues. For this clone: Its antigen is still unknown.

There were likely unrecorded immune exposures, though donors were nominally healthy when sampled. Primers included in the PCR were 60 Vbeta and 13 Jbeta primers. Data came from immunoSEQ multiplex PCR; TCRdb stores just in-frame clones and leaves some out. The sample contains 180,000 or so clones, around 80% of which appear only once. The sequenced sample consisted of PBMCs. The clonotype originates from a woman aged 55 to 70 in good health and CMV-seropositive. V gene TRBV4-2 combines with J gene TRBJ2-7; maybe TRBD2 (7 bases). CDR3 DNA sequence: TGTGCCAGCAGCCAAGACTGGGGGGGGGCTTACGAGCAGTACTTC. Protein sequence: CASSQDWGGAYEQYF.